This T cell receptor (beta chain) appears in the sequencing data of a study of T cells in Graves' hyperthyroidism and ophthalmopathy. Amplified TCR beta CDR3 regions derived from RNA transcripts. HTBI primers were employed in a first-round RT-PCR of the TCR CDR3. TCRdb called the multiplex PCR reads again in MiXCR, with one record for every CDR3 protein. Among more than 500,000 distinct CDR3 sequences listed, 15% to 20% were seen once. The V and J ends lost 0 bases and 8 bases respectively, with 11 bases between them. The CDR3 sequence is 14 residues long. Germline-derived CDR1 and CDR2 are LNHNV and YYDKDF (reference sequence). It was 8 to 10 ml of fresh peripheral blood that supplied the PBMCs. Overall study findings and caveats: Blood also carried most thyroid clonotypes expanded above 0.001. The model made its ophthalmopathy prediction, and onset followed a median approximately six months later.

This clonotype was seen repeatedly, ten times or more. Its antigen is not identified. This TCR was recovered from a woman between 25 and 40 years old with Graves' ophthalmopathy. J is TRBJ2-1 and V is TRBV15, with D possibly matching TRBD2 (6 bases). The sequencing sample was made of blood. This CDR3 is CATSRDAGSDEQFF. In DNA, the CDR3 is TGTGCCACCAGCAGAGATGCGGGATCGGATGAGCAGTTCTTC.